This T cell receptor beta chain was obtained from a study of breast tumors, draining lymph nodes, adjacent tissues. The CDR3 sequence is 14 residues long. V lost 4 bases to trimming and J lost 5 bases, with 14 bases between them. The germline gives CDR1 SEHNR, CDR2 FQNEAQ (reference sequence). TCRdb analysed the multiplex PCR reads with MiXCR anew, one entry per CDR3 protein. Of approximately 170,000 distinct CDR3 sequences listed, 30% to 35% are singletons. Broader study findings: Compared with lymph nodes, tumors were less diverse; compared with nontumor tissue, more.

This clonotype has just a few counts. Its antigen is as yet unknown. Breast cancer patients provided tissue from their axillary draining lymph nodes. This TCR was sampled from a female donor with breast cancer. Some clones in this sample may be carry-over from other donors' samples. The sequenced material came from axillary lymph node tissue. This sequence joins TRBV7-9 and TRBJ1-1; D not resolved. CDR3 DNA sequence: TGTGCCAGCAGCTGGACCGGGATTGGTACTGAAGCTTTCTTT. Protein: CASSWTGIGTEAFF.